Shown below are 24 T cell receptor beta chains from a single sample sequenced in a study of cytomegalovirus exposure and HLA in healthy donors. The PCR employed 60 Vbeta primers together with 13 Jbeta primers. The table came from immunoSEQ multiplex PCR; TCRdb's copy has only in-frame clones and leaves some out. The sample has 100,000 to 150,000 clones; 66% are singletons. The sequencing sample was made of PBMCs. These TCRs come from a man aged 18 to 29 in good health and CMV-seronegative.

V gene TRBV7-9 combines with J gene TRBJ1-6; 8 bases are a match to TRBD1. Trimming took 5 bases from V and 11 from J; bases not matched to a gene: 11. Germline-derived CDR1 and CDR2 are SEHNR and FQNEAQ (reference sequence). The CDR3 loop spans 15 amino acids. This CDR3 reads CASSPPRTGSPPLHF. The CDR3 nucleotides read TGTGCCAGCAGCCCCCCGCGGACAGGGAGTCCACCCCTCCACTTT.

This chain connects TRBV5-1 to TRBJ2-1, with D tentatively TRBD2 (5 bases). Germline V gene data show CDR1 as SGHRS and CDR2 as YFSETQ. The CDR3 has 17 amino acids. The V end was cut by 0 bases, the J end by 2 bases, with 15 bases between. The CDR3 DNA reads TGCGCCAGCAGCTTGGTCCCCCAAAGCGGCGCCTACAATGAGCAGTTCTTC. It encodes CASSLVPQSGAYNEQFF.

V is TRBV18 and J is TRBJ2-5; D possibly corresponds to TRBD2 (7 bases). The CDR3 sequence is 15 residues long. The V and J ends lost 2 bases and 1 base respectively, with 11 bases between them. CDR1 and CDR2 (germline): KGHSH, LQKENI. CDR3 sequence reads: CASSPSAGAQETQYF. CDR3 nucleotide sequence: TGTGCCAGCTCACCATCGGCGGGGGCCCAAGAGACCCAGTACTTC.

Note on this clone: One end of the junction varies from germline; a read error may be responsible. The chain is built from TRBV5-1 and TRBJ2-7; 8 nucleotides line up with TRBD1. In germline, CDR1 is SGHRS, CDR2 YFSETQ. This CDR3 contains 15 residues. CDR3 in DNA: TGCGCCAGCAGCACAACCGGGACAGGACCCTACGGGCAGTACTTC. It codes for CASSTTGTGPYGQYF.

A few counts support this clone. V usage is TRBV27 and J usage is TRBJ1-5, with unresolved D. The V end lost 4 bases, the J end lost 6 bases, and 19 bases lay between the germline ends. The CDR3 spans 16 residues. Per germline, CDR1 MNHEY and CDR2 SMNVEV (reference sequence). The chain's CDR3 is CASSSEGRTRVQPQHF. The CDR3 DNA sequence: TGTGCCAGCAGTTCAGAGGGCAGGACGAGGGTTCAGCCCCAGCATTTT.

The CDR3 nucleotides are TGTGCCTGGAGTGTAGGCCCGGGGTGGCCTGGAAACACCATATATTTT. Encoded protein: CAWSVGPGWPGNTIYF. The rearrangement links TRBV30 to TRBJ1-3; no firm D call. Germline V gene sequence: CDR1 GTSNPN, CDR2 SVGIG (reference sequence). V was trimmed by 0 bases and J by 2 bases, leaving 14 bases between them. The CDR3 spans 16 residues.

V is TRBV6-1 and J is TRBJ1-5; D is undetermined. Per germline, CDR1 MNHNS and CDR2 SASEGT. V lost 7 bases, J lost 4 bases, and 17 bases lay in between. The CDR3 contains 15 residues. In nucleotides, the CDR3 is TGTGCCAGCATTCCCTCCCGGGGTGGGAATCAGCCCCAGCATTTT. This gives the protein CASIPSRGGNQPQHF.

CDR3 bases: TGTGCCAGCAGTGGGCGGGGGGCCCTTTACAATGAGCAGTTCTTC. It translates to CASSGRGALYNEQFF. This chain uses TRBV25-1 with TRBJ2-1; 8 bases match TRBD2. V was pared by 4 bases and J by 4 bases, with 6 bases of the junction left unmatched. Germline V lookup: CDR1 MGHDK, CDR2 SYGVNS. The CDR3 has 15 amino acids. The complete variable domain, with remaining parts taken from reference TRBV25-1 and TRBJ2-1, reads EADIYQTPRYLVIGTGKKITLECSQTMGHDKMYWYQQDPGMELHLIHYSYGVNSTEKGDLSSESTVSRIRTEHFPLTLESARPSHTSQYLCASSGRGALYNEQFFGPGTRLTVL.

The chain has TRBV19 and TRBJ2-1; D possibly corresponds to TRBD1 (6 bases). This CDR3 is 15 amino acids long. The germline gives CDR1 LNHDA, CDR2 SQIVND (reference sequence). The germline V and J ends were trimmed by 6 bases and 0 bases, with 12 bases remaining between them. The CDR3 DNA follows: TGTGCCAGTAGCCCAAGGGGGAGCTCCTACAATGAGCAGTTCTTC. This translates into CASSPRGSSYNEQFF.

This CDR3 reads CASSIRRVLFF. CDR3 sequence (DNA): TGTGCCAGTAGTATTCGCCGGGTGCTGTTTTTT. This chain connects TRBV19 to TRBJ1-4, with D unclear. Germline CDR1 is LNHDA and CDR2 is SQIVND (reference sequence). V was pared by 3 bases and J by 14 bases, with 10 bases between. CDR3 length: 11 residues.

CDR3 region: CASNLKRVHSNQPQHF. The DNA for the CDR3 is TGTGCCAGCAACTTAAAGAGGGTACATAGCAATCAGCCCCAGCATTTT. The rearrangement links TRBV9 to TRBJ1-5, with unresolved D. The CDR3 totals 16 residues. Trimming took off 6 bases at V and 0 bases at J, with 16 bases between the two ends. CDR1 is SGDLS, CDR2 YYNGEE, per germline.

The chain recombines TRBV29-1 with TRBJ2-7; D is ambiguous. The germline V gene encodes CDR1 SQVTM and CDR2 ANQGSEA. V dropped 4 bases and J dropped 5 bases, with 12 bases sitting between them. The length of the CDR3 is 12 residues. In DNA form, the CDR3 reads TGCAGCGTTGCCCCGGGTGTGAACGAGCAGTACTTC. It specifies CSVAPGVNEQYF.

This clone appeared a few times. This chain connects TRBV5-1 to TRBJ2-3; a weak D match, TRBD2 (5 bases). This CDR3 has 14 amino acids. CDR1 is SGHRS, CDR2 YFSETQ, per germline. The ends were cut back, 4 bases at V and 5 bases at J, with 14 bases in the middle. This chain's CDR3 is CASSLRAREDTQYF. CDR3 DNA: TGCGCCAGCAGCCTCCGGGCCCGGGAAGATACGCAGTATTTT.

The chain joins TRBV19 to TRBJ2-1; D perhaps matches TRBD2 (5 bases). V was shortened by 6 bases and J by 4 bases, with 16 bases between the two germline ends. Germline values: CDR1 LNHDA, CDR2 SQIVND (reference sequence). This CDR3 is built from 15 residues. CDR3 region: CASSPLAGAYNEQFF. In nucleotides, the CDR3 is TGTGCCAGTAGCCCCCTAGCAGGAGCTTACAATGAGCAGTTCTTC.

CDR3 sequence (DNA): TGTGCCAGCAGTTTATCGAGACAGGGCGGGGGGAATCAGCCCCAGCATTTT. Protein: CASSLSRQGGGNQPQHF. The gene calls are TRBV27 and TRBJ1-5; 7 bases are shared with TRBD1. V trimming: 0 bases; J trimming: 4 bases; junction bases outside the gene matches: 9. The CDR3 consists of 17 residues. Germline CDR1 is MNHEY and CDR2 is SMNVEV (reference sequence).

This clone came up once. CDR3 region: CASSLGRASGPLYNEQFF. In DNA form, the CDR3 reads TGTGCCAGCAGCTTAGGCCGGGCCAGCGGGCCACTCTACAATGAGCAGTTCTTC. The rearrangement uses TRBV7-2 and TRBJ2-1; a weak D match, TRBD2 (6 bases). The CDR3 length is 18 residues. CDR1 is SGHTA, CDR2 FQGNSA, per germline. Trimming took 1 base from V and 3 from J, leaving 19 bases between them.

This clone was observed a few times. This chain joins TRBV5-1 and TRBJ2-5; 8 nucleotides match TRBD1. The end of the DNA is better explained by TRBJ2-7, so the J call may be wrong. The CDR3 has 16 amino acids. CDR1 and CDR2 (germline): SGHRS, YFSETQ. In nucleotides, the CDR3 is TGCGCCAGCAGCTTCGGAGGGGTCAGGGGGCCCTACGAGCAGTACTTC. Amino acids: CASSFGGVRGPYEQYF.

This clone appeared a single time. This sequence joins TRBV6-5 and TRBJ2-7; a possible D gene is TRBD2 (6 bases). The CDR3 has 15 residues. Per germline, CDR1 MNHEY and CDR2 SVGAGI. Trimming took 5 bases from V and 6 from J, leaving 20 bases between them. The CDR3 nucleotides are TGTGCCAGCAGTCGCGGACTCGCTACCGGGGGCGAGCAGTACTTC. Translated, it gives CASSRGLATGGEQYF.

This clone has only a few counts. This chain connects TRBV30 to TRBJ1-1; D perhaps matches TRBD1 (5 bases). Germline V gene data show CDR1 as GTSNPN and CDR2 as SVGIG (reference sequence). The CDR3 has 14 amino acids. V was clipped by 3 bases and J by 4 bases, with 15 bases between them. Written as DNA, the CDR3 is TGTGCCTGGAGACGCCGGGGGTTGGGCACTGAAGCTTTCTTT. It codes for CAWRRRGLGTEAFF.

The chain is built from TRBV18 and TRBJ2-1; D remains unclear. The V end was cut by 3 bases, the J end by 8 bases, with 8 bases between. Germline V gene data show CDR1 as KGHSH and CDR2 as LQKENI. This CDR3 contains 12 residues. The CDR3: CASSPSSYEQFF. In DNA, the CDR3 is TGTGCCAGCTCACCTAGCTCCTATGAGCAGTTCTTC.

This clone was seen only once. The chain joins TRBV29-1 to TRBJ1-1, with D unresolved. CDR3 length: 14 residues. Trimming took off 7 bases at V and 3 bases at J, with 18 bases between the two ends. Per germline, CDR1 SQVTM and CDR2 ANQGSEA. The CDR3 DNA reads as TGCAGCGCCGGTGGAGGGCGGGCGGACACTGAAGCTTTCTTT. Its protein is CSAGGGRADTEAFF. The complete variable domain, with remaining parts taken from reference TRBV29-1 and TRBJ1-1, reads SAVISQKPSRDICQRGTSLTIQCQVDSQVTMMFWYRQQPGQSLTLIATANQGSEATYESGFVIDKFPISRPNLTFSTLTVSNMSPEDSSIYLCSAGGGRADTEAFFGQGTRLTVV.

This rearrangement joins TRBV6-5 to TRBJ1-1; D not resolved. Per the germline V gene, CDR1 is MNHEY and CDR2 is SVGAGI. CDR3 length equals 14 residues. V lost 4 bases, J lost 5 bases, and 14 bases lay in between. The CDR3, as DNA: TGTGCCAGCAGTTCCCTCACTAAGGCGACTGAAGCTTTCTTT. Residues: CASSSLTKATEAFF.

In this sample, this clone turned up a few times. This sequence joins TRBV27 and TRBJ2-1; TRBD2 agrees at 9 bases. The CDR3 extends over 15 amino acids. Trimming removed 0 bases from V and 7 bases from J; junction bases left unmatched: 4. Germline CDR1 and CDR2: MNHEY and SMNVEV (reference sequence). The CDR3 DNA sequence: TGTGCCAGCAGTTTATCGCGGGGGGGAAATAATGAGCAGTTCTTC. Translating gives CASSLSRGGNNEQFF.

CDR3 region: CASSLALSATNEKLFF. CDR3 nucleotides: TGTGCCAGCAGCTTAGCTCTGAGTGCAACTAATGAAAAACTGTTTTTT. J is TRBJ1-4 and V is TRBV7-6; D is ambiguous. Deletions cut 0 bases from V and 0 bases from J, with 8 bases between. The CDR3 totals 16 residues. Germline V lookup: CDR1 SGHVS, CDR2 FNYEAQ.